These T cell receptor beta chains were read from a single sample in a study of blood T cell repertoires in COVID-19. The assay was immunoSEQ multiplex PCR, and TCRdb's table has in-frame clones only and misses some. The sample carries around 170,000 clones, approximately 88% recorded once. The specimen sequenced was peripheral blood. The source of these receptors is a woman aged 55-75 years with acute or convalescent COVID-19. Each CDR3 is given with its conserved first and last residue. The order of the fields is V gene, D gene, J gene, clone size, CDR3 DNA, CDR3 protein. The D gene is left open where the match is weak. Rows may omit the clone size; those that give it use once, few, many or a size class.

>TRBV18|NA|TRBJ1-1|NA
TGTGCCAGCTCGACAGCAAACTTGAACACTGAAGCTTTCTTT
CASSTANLNTEAFF
>TRBV6-5|TRBD1|TRBJ1-2|NA
TGTGCCAGCAGTTACCTGGGACAGGGCGAGGGCTACACCTTC
CASSYLGQGEGYTF
>TRBV5-1|TRBD1|TRBJ2-2|NA
TGCGCCAGCAGCACGGGACAGCCGAACACCGGGGAGCTGTTTTTT
CASSTGQPNTGELFF
>TRBV7-2|TRBD1|TRBJ1-1|once
TGTGCCAGCAGCTCCCGACAGGGACCGAACACTGAAGCTTTCTTT
CASSSRQGPNTEAFF
>TRBV9|NA|TRBJ1-6|NA
TGTGCCAGCAGCGCCGGGGAGAGCTCCTATAATTCACCCCTCCACTTT
CASSAGESSYNSPLHF
>TRBV5-1|NA|TRBJ1-1|few
TGCGCCAGCAGCCCCGGGTACATGAACACTGAAGCTTTCTTT
CASSPGYMNTEAFF
>TRBV20-1|NA|TRBJ1-5|NA
TGCAGTGCTAGTAGTTCGGCGGATGGCAATCAGCCCCAGCATTTT
CSASSSADGNQPQHF
>TRBV7-2|TRBD1|TRBJ1-2|NA
TGTGCCAGCAGCTTCAGAGGACAGGGGGACGGCTACACCTTC
CASSFRGQGDGYTF
>TRBV7-8|NA|TRBJ1-5|NA
TGTGCCAGCAGCTTACCGGGGAATCAGCCCCAGCATTTT
CASSLPGNQPQHF
>TRBV28|TRBD1|TRBJ1-4|few
TGTGCCAGCAGTCAGACCCAGACAGGGCTTAATGAAAAACTGTTTTTT
CASSQTQTGLNEKLFF
>TRBV10-3|TRBD2|TRBJ2-3|once
TGTGCCATCAGTGATCCAACTAGCGGGGGTTACACAGATACGCAGTATTTT
CAISDPTSGGYTDTQYF
>TRBV2|NA|TRBJ1-5|few
TGTGCCAGCAGGCCTACAGGAAATAGCAATCAGCCCCAGCATTTT
CASRPTGNSNQPQHF
>TRBV5-1|NA|TRBJ1-1|NA
TGCGCCAGCACTATTCAGGAAGGGGTGAACACTGAAGCTTTCTTT
CASTIQEGVNTEAFF
>TRBV27|NA|TRBJ2-3|NA
TGTGCCAGCGGGGGGACTCCCCAGCTTACGCAGTATTTT
CASGGTPQLTQYF
>TRBV5-8|TRBD1|TRBJ2-3|NA
TGTGCCAGCGGCAAACAGTGGGCAGGGGGCCAGGTAGATACGCAGTATTTT
CASGKQWAGGQVDTQYF
>TRBV10-3|TRBD1|TRBJ2-7|NA
TGTGCCATCAGCGGGGAGGGACAGGGGGCGAACGAGCAGTACTTC
CAISGEGQGANEQYF
>TRBV2|TRBD1|TRBJ1-4|few
TGTGCCAGCAGTGTAGCGGGACAGACTGCAACTAATGAAAAACTGTTTTTT
CASSVAGQTATNEKLFF
>TRBV27|NA|TRBJ2-7|NA
TGTGCCAGCAGTTTAGGGCAGCCGGCCTACTACGAGCAGTACTTC
CASSLGQPAYYEQYF
>TRBV10-1|TRBD2|TRBJ2-5|NA
TGCGCCAGCAGTGAGTCCCAAGCGGGGGGGCAGGAGACCCAGTACTTC
CASSESQAGGQETQYF
>TRBV19|TRBD2|TRBJ2-1|NA
TGTGCCAGTAGAGGACTAGCGGGGGGGTCGAGCTCCTACAATGAGCAGTTCTTC
CASRGLAGGSSSYNEQFF
>TRBV6-2/TRBV6-3|NA|TRBJ2-2|NA
TGTGCCAGCAGCCTAAACAGGGTTAACGGGGAGCTGTTTTTT
CASSLNRVNGELFF
>TRBV7-2|NA|TRBJ1-2|NA
TGTGCCAGCAGCTTACAGCGGATGGGGAGGAACTATGGCTACACCTTC
CASSLQRMGRNYGYTF
>TRBV5-1|NA|TRBJ1-4|NA
TGCGCCAGCAGCGGGCAGGGATGGAATGAAAAACTGTTTTTT
CASSGQGWNEKLFF
>TRBV11-2|NA|TRBJ1-6|NA
TGTGCCAGCAGACCACCGACGACAGTTTATAATTCACCCCTCCACTTT
CASRPPTTVYNSPLHF
>TRBV11-2|NA|TRBJ2-5|NA
TGTGCCAGCAGCCCATCAGGGGCGAGATTTCAAGAGACCCAGTACTTC
CASSPSGARFQETQYF
>TRBV2|TRBD2|TRBJ2-4|NA
TGTGCCAGCAGACCGCTTACTAGCGGGAAAAACATTCAGTACTTC
CASRPLTSGKNIQYF
>TRBV10-3|TRBD2|TRBJ2-7|NA
TGTGCCATCAGTGAGTCGCGAGGACTAGTCTACGAGCAGTACTTC
CAISESRGLVYEQYF
>TRBV5-1|NA|TRBJ2-7|NA
TGCGCCAGCAGCTGGACAATTTCCTACGAGCAGTACTTC
CASSWTISYEQYF
>TRBV29-1|TRBD2|TRBJ2-7|NA
TGCAGCGTTCGGCGGGGGGGAACCTACGAGCAGTACTTC
CSVRRGGTYEQYF
>TRBV15|NA|TRBJ2-3|few
TGTGCCACCAGCAGTTCTAGCACAGATACGCAGTATTTT
CATSSSSTDTQYF
>TRBV5-6|NA|TRBJ1-6|NA
TGTGCCAGCAGCTTGGGGCGGGGAGGGGATTCACCCCTCCACTTT
CASSLGRGGDSPLHF
>TRBV11-2|NA|TRBJ1-1|NA
TGTGCCAGCAGCCGATGGGGAGGGGGTCGGAACACTGAAGCTTTCTTT
CASSRWGGGRNTEAFF
>TRBV18|TRBD1|TRBJ1-4|NA
TGTGCCAGCTCACCCCCGGACAGGGGTGACGAAAAACTGTTTTTT
CASSPPDRGDEKLFF
>TRBV28|NA|TRBJ2-1|NA
TGTGCCAGCACCCTCGCGGTTTCCTACAATGAGCAGTTCTTC
CASTLAVSYNEQFF
>TRBV7-2|NA|TRBJ1-2|NA
TGTGCCAGCAGCCTCCAGGTCCCCAGCCCATATGGCTACACCTTC
CASSLQVPSPYGYTF
>TRBV12-3/TRBV12-4|NA|TRBJ1-2|once
TGTGCCAGCAGTTTTGAGGCCAAGGGGGGCTACACCTTC
CASSFEAKGGYTF
>TRBV2|NA|TRBJ1-2|NA
TGTGCCAGCGTCAGGGACTATGGCTACACCTTC
CASVRDYGYTF
>TRBV9|NA|TRBJ2-5|NA
TGTGCCAGCAGCGTAACGGAAGAGACCCAGTACTTC
CASSVTEETQYF
>TRBV19|TRBD1|TRBJ1-4|NA
TGTGCCAGTAGTACCGACAGGGGAGCAACTAATGAAAAACTGTTTTTT
CASSTDRGATNEKLFF
>TRBV7-9|NA|TRBJ2-3|NA
TGTGCCAGCAGCTTAAGAGGGAGAACAGATACGCAGTATTTT
CASSLRGRTDTQYF
>TRBV27|NA|TRBJ2-7|NA
TGTGCCAGCAGTTTAAGGGGCCACGAGCAGTACTTC
CASSLRGHEQYF
>TRBV5-1|TRBD2|TRBJ2-7|NA
TGCGCCAGCAGGACGACTAGCGGGGGGCCCAGCTCCTACGAGCAGTACTTC
CASRTTSGGPSSYEQYF
>TRBV6-6|NA|TRBJ1-2|NA
TGTGCCAGCAGGCGGGAGGATGGCTACACCTTC
CASRREDGYTF
>TRBV3-1/TRBV3-2|TRBD1|TRBJ1-4|NA
TGTGCCAGCAGCCTATCGGGACAGGGCACTAATGAAAAACTGTTTTTT
CASSLSGQGTNEKLFF
>TRBV7-2|TRBD1|TRBJ2-1|NA
TGTGCCAGCAGCCTCGGACAGGGTAGGTACAATGAGCAGTTCTTC
CASSLGQGRYNEQFF
>TRBV3-1/TRBV3-2|TRBD1|TRBJ1-1|NA
TGTGCCAGCAGCCGGGGGCGACAGGGCCGGGGCACTGAAGCTTTCTTT
CASSRGRQGRGTEAFF
>TRBV11-2|NA|TRBJ2-6|NA
TGTGCCAGCAGCGATCCCAGGAACTCTGGGGCCAACGTCCTGACTTTC
CASSDPRNSGANVLTF
>TRBV6-5|TRBD1|TRBJ2-7|once
TGTGCCAGCAGTTATTCGTTACAGGGGGCCTACGAGCAGTACTTC
CASSYSLQGAYEQYF
>TRBV6-4|NA|TRBJ2-3|NA
TGTGCCAGCAGCAGGGGGGACAGCACAGATACGCAGTATTTT
CASSRGDSTDTQYF
>TRBV2|NA|TRBJ2-3|NA
TGTGCCAGCAGTGAAGGTGTTTTCCTTTTGGATACGCAGTATTTT
CASSEGVFLLDTQYF
>TRBV2|NA|TRBJ2-1|NA
TGTGCCAGCTCCTTTTTCAATGAGCAGTTCTTC
CASSFFNEQFF
>TRBV7-2|TRBD1|TRBJ1-6|NA
TGTGCCAGCAGCTGGGGACAGGGGGCATCCCCCCTCCACTTT
CASSWGQGASPLHF
>TRBV3-1/TRBV3-2|TRBD2|TRBJ2-1|NA
TGTGCCAGCAGCGAAGTTCCTTCGACTAGCGGGGGGGCTTACCCCGACTCCTACAATGAGCAGTTCTTC
CASSEVPSTSGGAYPDSYNEQFF
>TRBV27|TRBD1|TRBJ1-1|NA
TGTGCCAGCAGTCGGATTACAGGGGGCAGGACTGAAGCTTTCTTT
CASSRITGGRTEAFF
>TRBV5-6|NA|TRBJ1-2|NA
TGTGCCAGCAGCTTGGGAGGGTCATACTATGGCTACACCTTC
CASSLGGSYYGYTF
>TRBV5-5|NA|TRBJ1-2|NA
TGTGCCAGCAGCTTGGTCGCAGGGGATGTGGTTGCCTATGGCTACACCTTC
CASSLVAGDVVAYGYTF
>TRBV6-5|NA|TRBJ1-5|NA
TGTGCCAGCAGGACGGGACACTACAATCAGCCCCAGCATTTT
CASRTGHYNQPQHF
>TRBV7-2|TRBD1|TRBJ1-2|NA
TGTGCCAGCAGCCACTCAGGGGGCAGCTACACCTTC
CASSHSGGSYTF
>TRBV5-1|NA|TRBJ1-6|NA
TGCGCCAGCAGCTTGGAGAGCTCCTATAATTCACCCCTCCACTTT
CASSLESSYNSPLHF